Below, one TCR beta chain is given with its context. Its antigen is as yet unknown. Time point defined: cycle 4 day 1 (C4D1), after 6 weeks of nivolumab. With no exception, relapse followed autologous stem cell transplantation in all patients, and brentuximab vedotin exposure varied. This sample was taken from a study of PD-1 blockade in classical Hodgkin lymphoma. Sequencing was performed with immunoSEQ multiplex PCR; in TCRdb, only in-frame clones are kept and a portion is missing. The repertoire consists of about 41,000 clones, with around 69% occurring once and the leading ten covering around 2.4%. Findings and caveats of the study: Newly diagnosed patients were reported to start with lower TCR diversity than healthy donors. Nothing has yet pinned down what causes the repertoire differences, possibly disease activity or prior therapy. Patients starting nivolumab less than 1 year after ASCT had lower diversity and were excluded from later analyses. Newly diagnosed patients had diversity similar to the baseline diversity of complete responders.

Trimming cost V 5 bases and J 2 bases; bases outside gene matches: 18. This CDR3 is built from 20 residues. The V gene's germline CDR1 is PRHDT and CDR2 FYEKMQ (reference sequence). This clonotype originated in a human donor with classical Hodgkin lymphoma. The sample consisted of peripheral blood mononuclear cells (PBMCs), taken before the fourth cycle of nivolumab. The chain couples TRBV13 to TRBJ2-5; 12 bases align to TRBD2. The CDR3 bases are TGTGCCAGCAGCCTCCTCCTACTAGCGGGGGGCCGGTTGGGGCAAGAGACCCAGTACTTC. Amino acids: CASSLLLLAGGRLGQETQYF.